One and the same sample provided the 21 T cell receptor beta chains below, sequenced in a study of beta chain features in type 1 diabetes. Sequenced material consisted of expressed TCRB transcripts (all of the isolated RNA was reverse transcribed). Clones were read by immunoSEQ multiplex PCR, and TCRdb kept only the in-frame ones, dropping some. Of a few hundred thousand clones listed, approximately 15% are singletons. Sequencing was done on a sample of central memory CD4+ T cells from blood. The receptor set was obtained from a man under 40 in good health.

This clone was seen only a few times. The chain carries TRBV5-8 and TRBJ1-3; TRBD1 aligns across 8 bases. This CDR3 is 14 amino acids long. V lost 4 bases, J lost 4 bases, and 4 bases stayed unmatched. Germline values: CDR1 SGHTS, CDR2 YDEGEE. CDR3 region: CASSVGQGGNTIYF. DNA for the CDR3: TGTGCCAGCAGCGTCGGACAGGGAGGAAACACCATATATTTT.

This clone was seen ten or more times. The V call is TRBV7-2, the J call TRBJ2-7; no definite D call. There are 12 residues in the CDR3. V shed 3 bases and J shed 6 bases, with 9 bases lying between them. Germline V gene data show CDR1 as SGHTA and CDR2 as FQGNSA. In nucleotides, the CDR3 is TGTGCCAGCAGCTTCCCTCACCTCGAGCAGTACTTC. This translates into CASSFPHLEQYF.

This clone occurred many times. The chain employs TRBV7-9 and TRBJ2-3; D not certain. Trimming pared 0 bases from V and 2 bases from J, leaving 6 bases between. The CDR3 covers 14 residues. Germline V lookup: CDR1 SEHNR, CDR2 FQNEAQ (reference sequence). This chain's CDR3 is CASSLASPTDTQYF. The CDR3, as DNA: TGTGCCAGCAGCTTAGCGTCCCCCACAGATACGCAGTATTTT.

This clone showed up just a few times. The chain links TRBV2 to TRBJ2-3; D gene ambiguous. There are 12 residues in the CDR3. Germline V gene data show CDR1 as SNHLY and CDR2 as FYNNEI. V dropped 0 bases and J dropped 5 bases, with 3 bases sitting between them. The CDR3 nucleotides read TGTGCCAGCAGTGAAGCAAGAGATACGCAGTATTTT. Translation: CASSEARDTQYF.

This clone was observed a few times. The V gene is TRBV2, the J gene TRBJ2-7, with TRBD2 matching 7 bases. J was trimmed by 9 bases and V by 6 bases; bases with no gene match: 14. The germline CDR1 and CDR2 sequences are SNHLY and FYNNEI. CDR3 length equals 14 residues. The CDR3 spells CASSPGLVTQLQYV. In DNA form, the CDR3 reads TGTGCCAGCAGCCCCGGACTAGTCACCCAATTGCAGTACGTC.

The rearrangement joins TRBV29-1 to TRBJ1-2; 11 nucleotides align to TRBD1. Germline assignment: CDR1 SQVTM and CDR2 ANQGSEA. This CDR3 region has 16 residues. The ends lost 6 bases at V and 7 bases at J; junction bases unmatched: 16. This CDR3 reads CSVGIGTGGYMGGYTF. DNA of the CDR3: TGCAGCGTGGGGATCGGGACAGGGGGATACATGGGTGGCTACACCTTC.

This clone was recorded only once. For the CDR3, the DNA is TGTGCCAGCACGCAGCGGGGGTACACAGATACGCAGTATTTT. Translation: CASTQRGYTDTQYF. This chain uses TRBV6-5 with TRBJ2-3; 8 bases are a match to TRBD2. The germline CDR1 and CDR2 sequences are MNHEY and SVGAGI. Losses at the gene ends were 7 bases for V and 2 bases for J; bases not matched to a gene: 5. The CDR3 loop spans 14 amino acids.

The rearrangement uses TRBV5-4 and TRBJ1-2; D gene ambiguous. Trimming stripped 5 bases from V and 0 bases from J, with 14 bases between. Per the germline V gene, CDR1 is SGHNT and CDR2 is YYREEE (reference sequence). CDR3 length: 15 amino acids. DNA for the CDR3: TGTGCCAGCAGGGCCCAGGCAGGTGCTAACTATGGCTACACCTTC. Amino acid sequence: CASRAQAGANYGYTF.

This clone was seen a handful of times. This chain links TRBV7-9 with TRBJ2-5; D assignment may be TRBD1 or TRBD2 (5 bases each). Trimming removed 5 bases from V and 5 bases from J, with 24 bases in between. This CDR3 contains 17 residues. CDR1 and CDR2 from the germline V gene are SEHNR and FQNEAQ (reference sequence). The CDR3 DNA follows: TGTGCCAGCAGCGCCCGGAAGGGGAGTGCAGCCAGGGAGACCCAGTACTTC. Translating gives CASSARKGSAARETQYF.

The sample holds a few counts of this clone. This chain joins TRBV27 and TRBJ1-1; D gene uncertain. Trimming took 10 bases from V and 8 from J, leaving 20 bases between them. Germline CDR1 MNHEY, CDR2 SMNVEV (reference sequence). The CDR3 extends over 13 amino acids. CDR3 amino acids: CATKWRESNEAFF. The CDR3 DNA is TGTGCCACCAAATGGAGGGAAAGTAACGAAGCTTTCTTT.

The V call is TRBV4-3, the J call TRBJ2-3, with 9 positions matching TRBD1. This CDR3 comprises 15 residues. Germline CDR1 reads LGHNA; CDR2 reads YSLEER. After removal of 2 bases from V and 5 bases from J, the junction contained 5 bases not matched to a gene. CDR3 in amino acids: CASSQNRGRIDTQYF. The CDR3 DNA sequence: TGCGCCAGCAGCCAAAACAGGGGGCGCATAGATACGCAGTATTTT.

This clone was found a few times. The CDR3 DNA is TGCAGCGTTTTACCCGTTCAGTCGACCGGGGAGCTGTTTTTT. Its protein product is CSVLPVQSTGELFF. The rearrangement uses TRBV29-1 and TRBJ2-2; D unclear. Trimming pared 5 bases from V and 5 bases from J, leaving 15 bases between. The CDR3 runs to 14 residues. CDR1 is SQVTM and CDR2 is ANQGSEA in the germline V gene.

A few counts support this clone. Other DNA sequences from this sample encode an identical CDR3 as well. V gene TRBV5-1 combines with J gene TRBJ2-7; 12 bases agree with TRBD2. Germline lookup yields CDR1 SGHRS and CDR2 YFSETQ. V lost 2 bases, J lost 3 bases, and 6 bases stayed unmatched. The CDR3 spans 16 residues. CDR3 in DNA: TGCGCCAGCAGCTTCGGTCTAGCGGGGGGGCGCTACGAGCAGTACTTC. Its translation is CASSFGLAGGRYEQYF.

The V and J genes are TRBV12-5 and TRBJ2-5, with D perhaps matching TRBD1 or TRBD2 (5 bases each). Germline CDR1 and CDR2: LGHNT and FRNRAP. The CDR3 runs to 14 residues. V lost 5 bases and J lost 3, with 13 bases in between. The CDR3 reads CASGPGPSEETQYF. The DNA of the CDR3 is TGTGCTAGTGGTCCGGGACCGTCGGAAGAGACCCAGTACTTC.

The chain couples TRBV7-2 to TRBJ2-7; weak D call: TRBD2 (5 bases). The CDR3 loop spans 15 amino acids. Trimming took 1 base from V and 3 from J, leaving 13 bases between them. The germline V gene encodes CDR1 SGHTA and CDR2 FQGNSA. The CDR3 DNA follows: TGTGCCAGCAGCTTAGATCGCGGGCAGATCTACGAGCAGTACGTC. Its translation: CASSLDRGQIYEQYV.

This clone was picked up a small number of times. In DNA, the CDR3 is TGTGCCAGCAGCTTAGAGGGTGGTCAGGTCAATGAGCAGTTCTTC. Translated, it gives CASSLEGGQVNEQFF. The rearrangement uses TRBV11-3 and TRBJ2-1, with D unresolved. The ends were cut back, 0 bases at V and 6 bases at J, with 12 bases in the middle. Germline V gives CDR1 SGHNT, CDR2 YENEEA. This CDR3 has 15 amino acids.

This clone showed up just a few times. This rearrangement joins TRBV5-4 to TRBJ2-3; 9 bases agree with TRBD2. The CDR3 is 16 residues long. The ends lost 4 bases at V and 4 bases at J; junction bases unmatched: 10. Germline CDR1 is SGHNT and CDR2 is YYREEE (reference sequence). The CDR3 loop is CASSQARAGGPDTQYF. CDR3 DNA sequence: TGTGCCAGCAGCCAGGCCCGGGCGGGGGGGCCAGATACGCAGTATTTT.

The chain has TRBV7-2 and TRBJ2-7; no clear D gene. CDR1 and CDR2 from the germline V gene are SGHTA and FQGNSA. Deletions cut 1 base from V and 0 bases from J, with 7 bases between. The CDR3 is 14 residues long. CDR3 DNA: TGTGCCAGCAGCTTAGGTAGGACCTCCTACGAGCAGTACTTC. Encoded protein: CASSLGRTSYEQYF.

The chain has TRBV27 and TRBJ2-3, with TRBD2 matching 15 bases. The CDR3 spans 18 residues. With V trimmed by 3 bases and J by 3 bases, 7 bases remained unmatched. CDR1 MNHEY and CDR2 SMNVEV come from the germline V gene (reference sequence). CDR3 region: CASSFWTSGRAGTDTQYF. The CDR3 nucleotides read TGTGCCAGCAGTTTTTGGACTAGCGGGAGGGCCGGAACAGATACGCAGTATTTT.

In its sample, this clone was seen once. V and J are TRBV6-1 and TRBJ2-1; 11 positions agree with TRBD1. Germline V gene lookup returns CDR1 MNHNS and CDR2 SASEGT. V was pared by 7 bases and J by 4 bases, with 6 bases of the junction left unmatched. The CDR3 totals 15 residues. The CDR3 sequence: CASKDGDRGYNEQFF. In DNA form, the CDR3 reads TGTGCCAGCAAAGATGGGGACAGGGGGTACAATGAGCAGTTCTTC.

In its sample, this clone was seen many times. The CDR3 DNA reads TGTGCCAGTAGTATGAACAGCTTCAATGAGCAGTTCTTC. Translating gives CASSMNSFNEQFF. The J gene is TRBJ2-1, the V gene TRBV19; D remains unclear. The CDR3 is made up of 13 amino acids. With 3 bases removed from V and 6 bases from J, the gap between germline ends came to 9 bases. The germline V gene encodes CDR1 LNHDA and CDR2 SQIVND (reference sequence).